One T cell receptor (beta chain) is described in this entry. These data originate in a study of blood T cell repertoires in COVID-19. Some clones are missing from TCRdb's copy, which holds only in-frame ones; the method was immunoSEQ multiplex PCR. The top ten clones hold more than 0.7% of a sample with over 200,000 clones, 92% of them seen once. Enrollment of patients from Seattle took place during active infection, with longitudinal follow-up. CDR3 length: 14 residues. Per germline, CDR1 MNHEY and CDR2 SVGAGI. Trimming took 6 bases from V and 3 from J; bases not matched to a gene: 6. The chain combines TRBV6-5 with TRBJ1-1; 8 bases align to TRBD1. The origin of this receptor is a man aged 60 to 75 with COVID-19, enrolled during active disease. Sequenced input: peripheral blood. DNA for the CDR3: TGTGCCAGCAGCACACACAGGGGGGACACTGAAGCTTTCTTT. Its protein product is CASSTHRGDTEAFF.